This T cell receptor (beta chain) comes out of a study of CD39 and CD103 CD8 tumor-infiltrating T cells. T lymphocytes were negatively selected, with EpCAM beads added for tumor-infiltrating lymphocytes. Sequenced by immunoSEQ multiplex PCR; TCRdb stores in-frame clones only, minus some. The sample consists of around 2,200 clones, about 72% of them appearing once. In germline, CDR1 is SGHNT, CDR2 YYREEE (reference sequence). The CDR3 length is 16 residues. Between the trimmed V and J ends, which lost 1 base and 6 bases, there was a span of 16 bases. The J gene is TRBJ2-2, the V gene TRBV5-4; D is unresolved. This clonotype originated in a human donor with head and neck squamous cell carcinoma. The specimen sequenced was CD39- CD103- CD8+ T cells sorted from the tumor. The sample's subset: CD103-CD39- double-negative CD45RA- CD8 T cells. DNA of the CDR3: TGTGCCAGCAGCTTGTTTGCGGTTACAAAGTCCGGGGAGCTGTTTTTT. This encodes CASSLFAVTKSGELFF.